This TCR beta chain was observed in a study of shared clonotypes between healthy human individuals. The CDR3 is 13 residues long. The germline V gene has CDR1 SGHDT and CDR2 YYEEEE. The V end lost 5 bases, the J end lost 7 bases, and 13 bases lay between the germline ends. Assay: immunoSEQ multiplex PCR; the TCRdb copy retains only in-frame clones and omits some. This sample has around 430,000 clones, with 70% to 80% found just once. The rearrangement links TRBV5-6 to TRBJ2-1, with a weak D call TRBD2 (5 bases). The TCR was taken from a woman aged 40 to 50 in good health. Some clones in this sample may be carry-over from other donors' samples. Input material: PBMCs. The CDR3 loop reads CASSRGAKNEQFF. Written as DNA, the CDR3 is TGTGCCAGCAGTCGGGGTGCCAAGAATGAGCAGTTCTTC.